Each of the 9 T cell receptor beta chains below was sequenced from the same sample in a study of cytomegalovirus exposure and HLA in healthy donors. This PCR relied on a set of 60 Vbeta primers and 13 Jbeta primers. Sequenced by immunoSEQ multiplex PCR; TCRdb stores in-frame clones only, minus some. Here the sample spans 150,000 or so clones, 75% being singletons. The sequenced material came from PBMCs. The receptor set was obtained from a man aged 35-49 years in good health and CMV-seronegative.

Worth noting for this clone: Other DNA sequences in the sample encode the same CDR3. V and J are TRBV4-3 and TRBJ2-3; D unclear. The CDR3 spans 14 residues. Germline V gene sequence: CDR1 LGHNA, CDR2 YSLEER. Trimming took 0 bases from V and 1 from J, leaving 5 bases between them. CDR3 DNA sequence: TGCGCCAGCAGCCAAGATTCCGGCACAGATACGCAGTATTTT. As protein: CASSQDSGTDTQYF.

The CDR3, as DNA: TGTGCCAGCAGCTTCCTGGCGGGCTCGAACACTGAAGCTTTCTTT. Its translation: CASSFLAGSNTEAFF. V usage is TRBV6-5 and J usage is TRBJ1-1; D remains ambiguous. Trimming shortened V by 6 bases and J by 1 base, and 15 bases separated the two germline ends. Germline V gene data show CDR1 as MNHEY and CDR2 as SVGAGI. CDR3 length: 15 residues.

V gene TRBV28 combines with J gene TRBJ1-5; a weak D match, TRBD1 (6 bases). CDR1 is MDHEN, CDR2 SYDVKM, per germline. V gave up 1 base and J gave up 0 bases, with 13 bases separating them. The CDR3 sequence is 17 residues long. As DNA, the CDR3 is TGTGCCAGCAGTTTATTCATGTCAGGGGATAGCAATCAGCCCCAGCATTTT. Amino acids: CASSLFMSGDSNQPQHF.

CDR3 residues: CASSERDTFLTYNEQFF. As DNA, the CDR3 is TGTGCCAGCAGTGAACGGGACACCTTTTTGACCTACAATGAGCAGTTCTTC. The chain recombines TRBV2 with TRBJ2-1, with a tentative D call TRBD1 (6 bases). V was clipped by 2 bases and J by 2 bases, with 16 bases between them. The germline CDR1 and CDR2 sequences are SNHLY and FYNNEI. This CDR3 is 17 amino acids long.

The V and J genes are TRBV21-1 and TRBJ2-3; the table names TRBD2, a call not compared with the DNA. TRBV21-1 is assigned pseudogene status. The CDR3 sequence is 21 residues long. This CDR3 reads CASSKFAKRTSGEEDTDTQYF. CDR3 DNA: TGTGCCAGCAGCAAATTCGCGAAGCGGACTAGCGGGGAAGAAGACACAGATACGCAGTATTTT.

The genes are TRBV2 and TRBJ1-1, with D perhaps TRBD1 (5 bases). Germline-derived CDR1 and CDR2 are SNHLY and FYNNEI. The CDR3 has 13 residues. V lost 10 bases and J 1 base, leaving 13 bases between the germline ends. CDR3 protein: CATAGQGNTEAFF. The CDR3 DNA reads TGTGCCACCGCAGGGCAGGGGAACACTGAAGCTTTCTTT.

This clone appeared a single time. CDR3: CASSVSPTSGVGRETQYF. The CDR3 region has the DNA TGTGCCAGCAGCGTTTCTCCTACTAGCGGGGTGGGTAGAGAGACCCAGTACTTC. This rearrangement joins TRBV9 to TRBJ2-5; 10 nucleotides agree with TRBD2. CDR1 and CDR2 (germline): SGDLS, YYNGEE. The CDR3 totals 18 residues. After removal of 2 bases from V and 4 bases from J, the junction contained 14 bases not matched to a gene.

J is TRBJ1-3 and V is TRBV12-5; possibly TRBD1 for D (6 bases). This CDR3 contains 14 residues. Germline CDR1 is LGHNT and CDR2 is FRNRAP. The germline V and J ends were trimmed by 6 bases and 4 bases, with 13 bases remaining between them. The CDR3 reads CASGPQGSGNTIYF. The CDR3 DNA reads TGTGCTAGTGGCCCCCAGGGGTCCGGAAACACCATATATTTT.

This clone showed up just a few times. The chain couples TRBV18 to TRBJ1-2, with 10 nucleotides matching TRBD1. The CDR3 runs to 16 residues. CDR1 and CDR2 (germline): KGHSH, LQKENI. Trimming removed 3 bases from V and 3 bases from J; junction bases left unmatched: 7. The CDR3 region is CASSPTGTGADYGYTF. In DNA, the CDR3 is TGTGCCAGCTCACCCACCGGGACAGGGGCGGACTATGGCTACACCTTC. The variable domain in full, with the rest retrieved from reference TRBV18 and TRBJ1-2, is NAGVMQNPRHLVRRRGQEARLRCSPMKGHSHVYWYRQLPEEGLKFMVYLQKENIIDESGMPKERFSAEFPKEGPSILRIQQVVRGDSAAYFCASSPTGTGADYGYTFGSGTRLTVV.